This T cell receptor beta chain stems from a study of siplizumab effects on memory and regulatory T cells (dated by TCRdb to 2018 to 2020). General notes on the study: The effect of the anti-CD2 antibody siplizumab on alloreactive T-cell subsets was examined in allogeneic mixed lymphocyte reactions constructed from human PBMCs. Broader findings and caveats from the paper: Sequences below about 10^-5 frequency were poorly captured, so only a minor fraction of alloreactive clones could be mapped to unstimulated subsets. Whether proliferating Tregs from siplizumab cultures were suppressive was not functionally confirmed. Unstimulated naive T cells appeared more diverse than memory T cells, and naive cells seemed to contribute substantially to the alloresponse. In reactions with siplizumab, an average of about 69% of mappable alloreactive CD4+ clones were Treg-derived, compared with about 27% in control reactions. Siplizumab significantly reduced the cumulative frequency of alloreactive sequences traceable to unstimulated CD4+ memory T cells. About 80-96% of proliferating CD4+ or CD8+ clones could not be given a naive or memory phenotype.

Additional sequencing covered unstimulated subsets from a few donor pairs, namely CD8+ effector memory, CD4+ naive, CD8+ TEMRA, CD4+ memory and CD8+ naive. TCRbeta CDR3 sequencing was performed on sorted unstimulated T cells and on proliferating T cells recovered from mixed lymphocyte reactions. Fresh whole blood from some eleven HLA-typed healthy donors was used to isolate PBMCs. A remark on this clone: What antigen it recognizes has not been identified. No base quality values were provided; no much bigger clone lies one nucleotide off.

The library relied on the immunoSEQ multiplex PCR assay. Some 1.1 x 10^5 TCR templates per sample were assayed on the deep sequencing platform. Genomic DNA extracted from sorted T cells was used for TCRbeta CDR3 sequencing. From the authors' description of their analysis: The R programming language was used for clonal analysis of TCRbeta CDR3 data. Comparing unstimulated samples against CFSE-low samples taken after the reaction was how alloreactive CD4+ and CD8+ clones were defined. Alloreactive CD4+ clones were assigned to regulatory or non-regulatory origin by matching sequences to sorted unstimulated Treg and non-Treg repertoires. In TCRdb, the immuneACCESS table is reduced to in-frame sequences with V and J assigned. These tables do not hold every clone; where another copy was compared, an unresolved V gene accounts for under half, and the others remain unexplained. The V and J calls and clone size were taken over from that table, and D and trimming were inferred from the DNA. This sample is represented by approximately 94,000 clones; over 95% of them were singletons. Of the sample, around 0.029% is held by the ten largest clones.

The CDR3 measures 14 amino acids from cysteine to phenylalanine. This entry keeps only the CDR3 DNA: 42 bases, framed from base 1. V sheds 2 bases and J sheds 0 bases, leaving 7 bases between their ends. The germline V gene encodes CDR1 MNHEY and CDR2 SVGAGI. The receptor comes from a human donor in good health. Input material: naive CD4+ T cells sorted from blood. The sample's cell subset or site label, in plain terms: unstimulated naive T cells. The receptor chain draws on TRBV6-5 and TRBJ1-1; too little of a D gene remains to name it. The sequence in DNA is TGTGCCAGCAGTTACGAGGCAATGAACACTGAAGCTTTCTTT. Its product reads: CASSYEAMNTEAFF.